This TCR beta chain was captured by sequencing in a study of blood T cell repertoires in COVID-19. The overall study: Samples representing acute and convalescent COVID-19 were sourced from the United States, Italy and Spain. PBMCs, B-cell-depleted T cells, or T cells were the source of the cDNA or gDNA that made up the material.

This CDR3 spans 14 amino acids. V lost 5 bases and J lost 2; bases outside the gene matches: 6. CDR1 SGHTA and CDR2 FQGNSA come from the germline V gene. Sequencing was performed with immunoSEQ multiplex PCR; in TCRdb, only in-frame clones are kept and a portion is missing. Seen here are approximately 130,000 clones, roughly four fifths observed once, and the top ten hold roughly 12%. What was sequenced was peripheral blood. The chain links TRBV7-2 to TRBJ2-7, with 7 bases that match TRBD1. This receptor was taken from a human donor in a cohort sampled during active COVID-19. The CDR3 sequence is CASSHRDRAYEQYF. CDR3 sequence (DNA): TGTGCCAGCAGCCACCGGGACAGAGCCTACGAGCAGTACTTC. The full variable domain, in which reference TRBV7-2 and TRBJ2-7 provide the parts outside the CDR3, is GAGVSQSPSNKVTEKGKDVELRCDPISGHTALYWYRQSLGQGLEFLIYFQGNSAPDKSGLPSDRFSAERTGGSVSTLTIQRTQQEDSAVYLCASSHRDRAYEQYFGPGTRLTVT.